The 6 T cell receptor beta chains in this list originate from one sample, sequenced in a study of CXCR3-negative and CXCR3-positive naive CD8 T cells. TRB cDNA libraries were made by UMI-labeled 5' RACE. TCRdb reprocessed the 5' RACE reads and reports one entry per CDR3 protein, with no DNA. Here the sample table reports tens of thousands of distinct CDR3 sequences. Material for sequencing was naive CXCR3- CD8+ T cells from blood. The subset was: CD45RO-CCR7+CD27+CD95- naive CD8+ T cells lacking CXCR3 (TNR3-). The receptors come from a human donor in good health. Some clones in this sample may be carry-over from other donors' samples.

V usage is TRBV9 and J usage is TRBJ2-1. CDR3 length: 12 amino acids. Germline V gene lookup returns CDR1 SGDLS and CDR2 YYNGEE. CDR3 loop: CASSVNINEQFF.

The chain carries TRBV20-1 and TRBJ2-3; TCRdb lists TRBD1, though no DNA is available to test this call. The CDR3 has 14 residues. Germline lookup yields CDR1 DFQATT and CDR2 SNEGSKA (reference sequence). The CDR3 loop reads CSAIPTGGADTQYF.

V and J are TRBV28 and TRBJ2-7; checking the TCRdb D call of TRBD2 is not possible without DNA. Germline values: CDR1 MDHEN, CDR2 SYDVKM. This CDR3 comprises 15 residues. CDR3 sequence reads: CASSLFGTASYEQYF.

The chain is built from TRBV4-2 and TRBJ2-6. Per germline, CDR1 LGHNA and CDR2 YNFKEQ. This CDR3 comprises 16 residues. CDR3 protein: CASSQEQSSGANVLTF.

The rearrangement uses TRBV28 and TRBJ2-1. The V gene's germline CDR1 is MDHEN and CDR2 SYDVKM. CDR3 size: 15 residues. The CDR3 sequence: CASSLRLSRLNEQFF.

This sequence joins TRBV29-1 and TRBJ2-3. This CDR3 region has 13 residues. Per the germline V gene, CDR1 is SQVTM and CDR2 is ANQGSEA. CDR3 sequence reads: CSVKGYSPDTQYF.